This T cell receptor (beta chain) is from a study of monozygotic twins with cystic fibrosis. Study background: Around 3 micrograms of fragmented DNA underwent approximately 15 PCR cycles for library preparation.

The germline V gene encodes CDR1 SGHTS and CDR2 YDEGEE. The CDR3 is made up of 16 amino acids. V lost 2 bases, J lost 1 base, and 15 bases lay in between. For this clone: The target antigen is unknown.

Study-wide results and limits: J usage was most co-twin-similar in 8 of 16 pairs, V in 13. Median Simpson clonality of roughly 0.01 suggested naive T cells predominated. Monozygotic CF twins shared more identical nucleotide clonotypes than unrelated patients.

Profiled with immunoSEQ multiplex PCR; TCRdb holds only in-frame clones, not every one. This table holds tens of thousands of clones, about 90% found once. Source material: blood. The genes are TRBV5-8 and TRBJ1-1; D is perhaps TRBD1 (5 bases). This receptor was identified in a boy aged 2 to 9 with cystic fibrosis. The CDR3, as DNA: TGTGCCAGCAGCTTAGCCGGGCGGGGGGGGAACACTGAAGCTTTCTTT. Translation: CASSLAGRGGNTEAFF.